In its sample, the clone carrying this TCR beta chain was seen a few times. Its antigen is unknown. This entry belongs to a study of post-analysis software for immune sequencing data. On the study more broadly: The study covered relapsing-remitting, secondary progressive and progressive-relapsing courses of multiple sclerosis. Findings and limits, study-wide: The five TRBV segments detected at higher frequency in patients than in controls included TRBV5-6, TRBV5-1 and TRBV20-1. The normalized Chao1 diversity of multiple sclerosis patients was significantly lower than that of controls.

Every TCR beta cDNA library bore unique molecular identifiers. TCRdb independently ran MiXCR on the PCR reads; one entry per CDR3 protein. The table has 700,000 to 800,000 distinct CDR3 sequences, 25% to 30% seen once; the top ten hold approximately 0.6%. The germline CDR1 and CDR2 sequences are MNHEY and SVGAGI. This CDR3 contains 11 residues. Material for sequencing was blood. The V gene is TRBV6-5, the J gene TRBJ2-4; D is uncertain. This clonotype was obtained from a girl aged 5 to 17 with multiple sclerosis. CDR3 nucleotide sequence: TGTGCGAGTAGAGGTCAAAACATTCAGTACTTC. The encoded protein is CASRGQNIQYF.